One sample yielded the 20 T cell receptor beta chains listed below, sequenced in a study of T cells in Graves' hyperthyroidism and ophthalmopathy. RNA transcripts gave rise to amplified TCR beta CDR3 regions. First-round RT-PCR with HTBI primers amplified the TCR CDR3 region. From the multiplex PCR reads, TCRdb called clonotypes with MiXCR, one entry per CDR3 protein. The sample lists about 520,000 distinct CDR3 sequences, roughly 25% seen once, with roughly 12% in the top ten. Sequencing was performed on blood. The source is a woman aged 25 to 39 with Graves' ophthalmopathy.

This clonotype was seen repeatedly, ten times or more. This chain joins TRBV15 and TRBJ1-5; 8 nucleotides align to TRBD1. The germline CDR1 and CDR2 sequences are LNHNV and YYDKDF (reference sequence). Trimming cost V 4 bases and J 3 bases; bases outside gene matches: 11. The CDR3 has 17 residues. The CDR3 loop is CATSKSFSGQVNQPQHF. CDR3 nucleotide sequence: TGTGCCACCAGCAAGAGTTTTTCGGGACAGGTCAATCAGCCCCAGCATTTT.

This clonotype was counted many times. The chain recombines TRBV29-1 with TRBJ2-5; 7 bases fit TRBD2. Germline V gene data show CDR1 as SQVTM and CDR2 as ANQGSEA. The trim removed 5 bases at V and 0 bases at J, leaving 3 bases unmatched. This CDR3 comprises 13 residues. DNA of the CDR3: TGCAGCGTTCGCGGGGGATACCAAGAGACCCAGTACTTC. Protein: CSVRGGYQETQYF.

At least ten counts were recorded for this clonotype. The chain carries TRBV27 and TRBJ1-5, with 9 bases lining up with TRBD1. CDR3 length: 14 amino acids. The germline V gene has CDR1 MNHEY and CDR2 SMNVEV (reference sequence). Trimming took 8 bases from V and 0 from J; bases not matched to a gene: 2. The CDR3 region has the DNA TGTGCCAGCGGACAGGGGCTTAGCAATCAGCCCCAGCATTTT. It yields the protein CASGQGLSNQPQHF.

The chain recombines TRBV14 with TRBJ2-7; 10 bases agree with TRBD1. Germline V CDR1 and CDR2: SGHDN, FVKESK. This CDR3 is 16 amino acids long. The ends lost 3 bases at V and 4 bases at J; junction bases unmatched: 9. The chain's CDR3 is CASSHGIPGQGYEQYF. CDR3 DNA sequence: TGTGCCAGCAGCCACGGAATCCCGGGACAGGGGTACGAGCAGTACTTC. Full variable domain (missing parts from reference TRBV14 and TRBJ2-7): EAGVTQFPSHSVIEKGQTVTLRCDPISGHDNLYWYRRVMGKEIKFLLHFVKESKQDESGMPNNRFLAERTGGTYSTLKVQPAELEDSGVYFCASSHGIPGQGYEQYFGPGTRLTVT.

Only a few counts were recorded for this clonotype. This chain joins TRBV5-1 and TRBJ2-5; TRBD2 matches 8 bases. The germline gives CDR1 SGHRS, CDR2 YFSETQ. The CDR3 is made up of 15 amino acids. V lost 0 bases to trimming and J lost 0 bases; unmatched junction nucleotides: 1. The CDR3 loop reads CASSLETSDQETQYF. DNA of the CDR3: TGCGCCAGCAGCTTGGAGACTAGCGACCAAGAGACCCAGTACTTC.

This clonotype was counted many times. The rearrangement links TRBV7-2 to TRBJ2-5; 7 bases are shared with TRBD1. The CDR3 totals 14 residues. Germline values: CDR1 SGHTA, CDR2 FQGNSA. Unmatched junction bases numbered 5, after V lost 5 bases and J lost 2 bases. The CDR3 DNA follows: TGTGCCAGCAGCCCAACAGGGGTACAAGAGACCCAGTACTTC. Its protein product is CASSPTGVQETQYF. Full variable domain (missing parts from reference TRBV7-2 and TRBJ2-5): GAGVSQSPSNKVTEKGKDVELRCDPISGHTALYWYRQSLGQGLEFLIYFQGNSAPDKSGLPSDRFSAERTGGSVSTLTIQRTQQEDSAVYLCASSPTGVQETQYFGPGTRLLVL.

Ten or more counts support this clonotype. The chain recombines TRBV27 with TRBJ2-4; perhaps D is TRBD1 or TRBD2 (7 bases each). With 6 bases removed from V and 4 bases from J, the gap between germline ends came to 22 bases. Germline V gene sequence: CDR1 MNHEY, CDR2 SMNVEV (reference sequence). The CDR3 is 17 residues long. In nucleotides, the CDR3 is TGTGCCAGCAGGCCCAGGGGGGGGCATGGGCCTAAAAACATTCAGTACTTC. Amino acid sequence: CASRPRGGHGPKNIQYF.

This clonotype was seen more than once but under ten times. This chain uses TRBV10-1 with TRBJ2-2, with D perhaps matching TRBD1 (5 bases). This CDR3 has 14 residues. CDR1 and CDR2 (germline): WNHNN, SYGVQD (reference sequence). V lost 4 bases and J 0 bases, leaving 6 bases between the germline ends. CDR3 bases: TGCGCCAGCAGTGGGGGCGCGAACACCGGGGAGCTGTTTTTT. Translated: CASSGGANTGELFF.

This clonotype was observed at least ten times. As DNA, the CDR3 is TGTGCCAGCAGTTTATCCCGCGGACTGGCGTACAATCAGCCCCAGCATTTT. Translated: CASSLSRGLAYNQPQHF. The V and J genes are TRBV12-3 or TRBV12-4 and TRBJ1-5, with D unclear. This CDR3 is 17 amino acids long. With 2 bases removed from V and 3 bases from J, the gap between germline ends came to 17 bases.

This clonotype was seen many times. CDR3 coding DNA: TGTGCCAGCAGCTTAGCGGACAGGGGGAACACCGGGGAGCTGTTTTTT. Protein sequence: CASSLADRGNTGELFF. This chain connects TRBV7-8 to TRBJ2-2; 9 bases match TRBD1. The CDR3 runs 16 residues. V lost 0 bases, J lost 1 base, and 0 bases stayed unmatched. Germline V gene data show CDR1 as SGHVS and CDR2 as FQNEAQ. Complete variable domain (other parts from reference TRBV7-8 and TRBJ2-2): GAGVSQSPRYKVAKRGQDVALRCDPISGHVSLFWYQQALGQGPEFLTYFQNEAQLDKSGLPSDRFFAERPEGSVSTLKIQRTQQEDSAVYLCASSLADRGNTGELFFGEGSRLTVL.

This clonotype was observed many times. CDR3 nucleotide sequence: TGCGCCAGCAGCTTGGCCTCGGGGGGCGAGACCCAGTACTTC. Translation: CASSLASGGETQYF. The V gene is TRBV5-1, the J gene TRBJ2-5; TRBD2 might be the D (7 bases). The length of the CDR3 is 14 residues. Per the germline V gene, CDR1 is SGHRS and CDR2 is YFSETQ. The V end lost 0 bases, the J end lost 5 bases, and 11 bases lay between the germline ends.

The V and J genes are TRBV19 and TRBJ2-7, with 12 bases identical to TRBD1. The CDR3 totals 16 residues. Germline trimming cut 0 bases from V and 6 bases from J; bases unmatched to any gene: 6. The germline V gene has CDR1 LNHDA and CDR2 SQIVND (reference sequence). The CDR3 DNA sequence: TGTGCCAGTAGTATAGATTACGGGACAGGGGGCTTCGAGCAGTACTTC. It is translated as CASSIDYGTGGFEQYF. The whole variable domain, remainder taken from reference TRBV19 and TRBJ2-7, is DGGITQSPKYLFRKEGQNVTLSCEQNLNHDAMYWYRQDPGQGLRLIYYSQIVNDFQKGDIAEGYSVSREKKESFPLTVTSAQKNPTAFYLCASSIDYGTGGFEQYFGPGTRLTVT.

Concerning this clonotype itself: With a much larger clone just one base away, this may be a read error. The V and J genes are TRBV6-5 and TRBJ2-7; 7 bases match TRBD1. Germline-derived CDR1 and CDR2 are MNHEY and SVGAGI. This CDR3 region has 14 residues. The CDR3 bases are TGTGCCGGCAGTTACAGGGGTTCGACCTACGAGCAGTACTTC. Translated, it gives CAGSYRGSTYEQYF.

This clonotype was seen ten or more times. J is TRBJ2-5 and V is TRBV3-1; a possible D gene is TRBD1 (6 bases). The CDR3 runs to 15 residues. Germline values: CDR1 LGHDT, CDR2 YNNKEL (reference sequence). Deletions cut 4 bases from V and 0 bases from J, with 12 bases between. Here the CDR3 DNA reads TGTGCCAGCAGCCGACCGAGGGGGAACCAAGAGACCCAGTACTTC. Its protein product is CASSRPRGNQETQYF.

The rearrangement links TRBV30 to TRBJ1-6; D possibly corresponds to TRBD1 (6 bases). The CDR3 has 14 residues. From germline, CDR1 is GTSNPN and CDR2 SVGIG (reference sequence). The V and J ends lost 5 bases and 5 bases respectively, with 13 bases between them. The CDR3 sequence is CAWGQPTNNSPLHF. DNA of the CDR3: TGTGCCTGGGGACAGCCGACTAATAATTCACCCCTCCACTTT.

This clonotype was counted ten times or more. This chain uses TRBV14 with TRBJ1-2; the D gene is possibly TRBD1 (6 bases). Trimming took off 4 bases at V and 8 bases at J, with 14 bases between the two ends. This CDR3 comprises 13 residues. Germline CDR1 SGHDN, CDR2 FVKESK. The CDR3 region is CASSPRQVGGYTF. The CDR3 DNA follows: TGTGCCAGCAGCCCACGACAGGTGGGAGGCTACACCTTC. Using reference TRBV14 and TRBJ1-2 for the parts outside the CDR3, the full variable domain is EAGVTQFPSHSVIEKGQTVTLRCDPISGHDNLYWYRRVMGKEIKFLLHFVKESKQDESGMPNNRFLAERTGGTYSTLKVQPAELEDSGVYFCASSPRQVGGYTFGSGTRLTVV.

This clonotype was seen at least ten times. The genes are TRBV7-3 and TRBJ1-1; no reliable D call. Between the trimmed V and J ends, which lost 6 bases and 0 bases, there was a span of 8 bases. There are 13 residues in the CDR3. The germline CDR1 and CDR2 sequences are SGHTA and FQGTGA. CDR3 DNA: TGTGCCAGCAGTTCCACGGTGAACACTGAAGCTTTCTTT. This encodes CASSSTVNTEAFF.

This clonotype has ten or more counts. The chain recombines TRBV14 with TRBJ2-2; perhaps TRBD1 as D (6 bases). CDR3 size: 13 residues. The V gene's germline CDR1 is SGHDN and CDR2 FVKESK. Trimming left V 3 bases short and J 6 bases short, with 8 bases between. In nucleotides, the CDR3 is TGTGCCAGCAGCCAGAACAGGGCCGGGGAGCTGTTTTTT. This translates into CASSQNRAGELFF.

This clonotype was recorded many times. The V call is TRBV12-3 or TRBV12-4, the J call TRBJ1-2; no clear D gene. The ends were cut back, 0 bases at V and 0 bases at J, with 11 bases in the middle. The CDR3 has 16 residues. CDR3 coding DNA: TGTGCCAGCAGTTTAGCATCTTGGTACTCTAACTATGGCTACACCTTC. Translation: CASSLASWYSNYGYTF.

Ten or more counts support this clonotype. J is TRBJ1-1 and V is TRBV5-6; D is perhaps TRBD1 (6 bases). This CDR3 region has 13 residues. With 1 base removed from V and 6 bases from J, the gap between germline ends came to 10 bases. The V gene's germline CDR1 is SGHDT and CDR2 YYEEEE. The CDR3 bases are TGTGCCAGCAGCTTGAGGGGGAGCGCTGAAGCTTTCTTT. Its translation is CASSLRGSAEAFF.